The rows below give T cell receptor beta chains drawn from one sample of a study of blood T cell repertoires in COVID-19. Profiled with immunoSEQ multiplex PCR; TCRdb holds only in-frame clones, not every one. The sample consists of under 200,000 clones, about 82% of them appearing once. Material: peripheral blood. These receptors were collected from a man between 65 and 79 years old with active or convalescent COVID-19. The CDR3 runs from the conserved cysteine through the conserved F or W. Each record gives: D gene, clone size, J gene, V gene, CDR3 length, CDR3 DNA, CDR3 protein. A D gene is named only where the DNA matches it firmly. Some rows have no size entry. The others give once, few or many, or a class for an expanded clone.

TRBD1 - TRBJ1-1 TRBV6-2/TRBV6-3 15 TGTGCCAGCAGTAAAATGGACAGGCCGAACACTGAAGCTTTCTTT CASSKMDRPNTEAFF
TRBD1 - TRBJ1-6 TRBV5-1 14 TGCGCCAGCAGCCAAGGACAGGAGGGTTCACCCCTCCACTTT CASSQGQEGSPLHF
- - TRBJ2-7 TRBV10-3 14 TGTGCCATCAGTGAGTCCCGCGGTACCTACGAGCAGTACTTC CAISESRGTYEQYF
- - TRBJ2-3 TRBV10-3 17 TGTGCCATCAGTGAGTCCCCCCAGGCGGGGAGGACAGATACGCAGTATTTT CAISESPQAGRTDTQYF
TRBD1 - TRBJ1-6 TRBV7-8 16 TGTGCCAGCAGCTTGGCCCCGGGACAGGGGATTTCACCCCTCCACTTT CASSLAPGQGISPLHF
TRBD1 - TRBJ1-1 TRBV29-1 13 TGCAGCGTTGCTAGACAGGGGAACACTGAAGCTTTCTTT CSVARQGNTEAFF
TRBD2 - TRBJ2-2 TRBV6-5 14 TGTGCCACCAGGACTAGCGGGGGGACCGGGGAGCTGTTTTTT CATRTSGGTGELFF
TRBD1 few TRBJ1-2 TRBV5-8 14 TGTGCCAGCAGGACCGGGACAGGGACCTTCGGCTACACCTTC CASRTGTGTFGYTF
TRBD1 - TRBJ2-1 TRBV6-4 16 TGTGCCAGCAGTGAGAAAAGGGGGCAGCAATACAATGAGCAGTTCTTC CASSEKRGQQYNEQFF
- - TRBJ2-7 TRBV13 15 TGTGCCAGCAGCCCCGCGGGCGGAGGCTCCTACGAGCAGTACTTC CASSPAGGGSYEQYF
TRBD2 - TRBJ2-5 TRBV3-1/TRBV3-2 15 TGTGCCAGCAGCCAAGGAGCGGGGGGACAAGAGACCCAGTACTTC CASSQGAGGQETQYF
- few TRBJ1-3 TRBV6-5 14 TGTGCCAGCAGGCGACAGCTCTCTGGAAACACCATATATTTT CASRRQLSGNTIYF
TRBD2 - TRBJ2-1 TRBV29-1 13 TGCAGCGCTTCCCCGGGGGGCTACAATGAGCAGTTCTTC CSASPGGYNEQFF
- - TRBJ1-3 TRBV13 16 TGTGCCAGCAGCGCCCGTCGTCTAGGCTCTGGAAACACCATATATTTT CASSARRLGSGNTIYF
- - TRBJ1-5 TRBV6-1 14 TGTGCCAGCAGTGAAGCACAGAACAATCAGCCCCAGCATTTT CASSEAQNNQPQHF
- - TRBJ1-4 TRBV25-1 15 TGTGCCAGCAGTGAACCAGGGGCAGGAGCTGGTAAACTGTTTTTT CASSEPGAGAGKLFF
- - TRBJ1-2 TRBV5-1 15 TGCGCCAGCAGCCCGGATGAGGGTAGGGCGGGAGGCTACACCTTC CASSPDEGRAGGYTF
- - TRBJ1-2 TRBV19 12 TGTGCCAGTAGTTCCGCGGGTTCTGGCTACACCTTC CASSSAGSGYTF
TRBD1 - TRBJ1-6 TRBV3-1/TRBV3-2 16 TGTGCCAGCAGCCAAGGGACAGGGGGCGCGAATTCACCCCTCCACTTT CASSQGTGGANSPLHF
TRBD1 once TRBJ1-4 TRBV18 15 TGTGCCAGCTCACCTGGGACAGCAACTAATGAAAAACTGTTTTTT CASSPGTATNEKLFF
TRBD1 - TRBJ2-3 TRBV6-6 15 TGTGCCAGCAGTTCCAGGGGGATAGGTGCAGATACGCAGTATTTT CASSSRGIGADTQYF
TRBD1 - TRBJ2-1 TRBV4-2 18 TGTGCCAGCAGCCATACCATAAAAAGGACAGGGTCCTACAATGAGCAGTTCTTC CASSHTIKRTGSYNEQFF
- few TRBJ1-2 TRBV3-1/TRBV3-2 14 TGTGCCAGCAGCCAAGTGACAGTTAACTATGGCTACACCTTC CASSQVTVNYGYTF
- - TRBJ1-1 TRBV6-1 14 TGTGCCAGCAGTGAAAGGGGGTCGAACACTGAAGCTTTCTTT CASSERGSNTEAFF
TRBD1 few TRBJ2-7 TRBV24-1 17 TGTGCCACCAGTGATTGCCGCCGGGACAGGAGCTCCTACGAGCAGTACTTC CATSDCRRDRSSYEQYF
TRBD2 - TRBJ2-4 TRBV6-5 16 TGTGCCAGCAGTTCAAGACTAGCGGGGGAGGAAAGCATTCAGTACTTC CASSSRLAGEESIQYF
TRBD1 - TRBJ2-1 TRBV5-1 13 TGCGCCAGCAGCTCTGGACAGGGCAATGAGCAGTTCTTC CASSSGQGNEQFF
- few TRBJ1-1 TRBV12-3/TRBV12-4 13 TGTGCCAGCAGTTTACTTATTGGGCGAGAAGCTTTCTTT CASSLLIGREAFF
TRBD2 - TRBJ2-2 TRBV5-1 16 TGCGCCAGCAGCTTGGCCACGGGACTAGATGGCGGGGAGCTGTTTTTT CASSLATGLDGGELFF
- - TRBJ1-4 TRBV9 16 TGTGCCAGCAGCGTAGGAGGAGGGCGGACGAATGAAAAACTGTTTTTT CASSVGGGRTNEKLFF
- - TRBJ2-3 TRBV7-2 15 TGTGCCAGCAGCCTCATGACCAGCGAGGTTGATACGCAGTATTTT CASSLMTSEVDTQYF
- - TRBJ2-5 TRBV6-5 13 TGTGCCAGCACTCCCGGGGAGAAGGAGACCCAGTACTTC CASTPGEKETQYF
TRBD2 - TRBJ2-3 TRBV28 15 TGTGCCAGCAGGCTAGCGGGGGCCAGCACAGATACGCAGTATTTT CASRLAGASTDTQYF
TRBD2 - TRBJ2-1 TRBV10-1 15 TGCGCCAGCAGTTCGGGACTAGCGGGGAGGTATGAGCAGTTCTTC CASSSGLAGRYEQFF
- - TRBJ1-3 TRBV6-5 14 TGTGCCAGCAGTTCGGGGGTCGGTGGAAACACCATATATTTT CASSSGVGGNTIYF
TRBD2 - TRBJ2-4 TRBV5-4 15 TGTGCCAGCAGCCCGCGGGGGGGCGGGGAAAACATTCAGTACTTC CASSPRGGGENIQYF
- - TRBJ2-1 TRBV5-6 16 TGTGCCAGCACCTCCCTTAGCGGTAGCTCCTACAATGAGCAGTTCTTC CASTSLSGSSYNEQFF
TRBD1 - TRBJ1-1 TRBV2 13 TGTGCCACCTCCTTGGGACAGGGGGCCCCCGCTTTCTTT CATSLGQGAPAFF
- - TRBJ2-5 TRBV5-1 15 TGCGCCAGCAGCTTGGGTGGGAGCGGTACCGAGACCCAGTACTTC CASSLGGSGTETQYF
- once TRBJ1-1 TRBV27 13 TGTGCCAGCAGTTCCCTATTGAGCACTGAAGCTTTCTTT CASSSLLSTEAFF
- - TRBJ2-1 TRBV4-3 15 TGCGCCAGCAGCCTGGGACATAGCTCCTACAATGAGCAGTTCTTC CASSLGHSSYNEQFF
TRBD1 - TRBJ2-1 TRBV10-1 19 TGCGCCAGCAGCGACCCGGGACAGGGTTTCCGTGGGGATTACAATGAGCAGTTCTTC CASSDPGQGFRGDYNEQFF
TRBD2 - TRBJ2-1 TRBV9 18 TGTGCCAGCAGCGTAAGGGAGCGGGAGATCCCAGTATACAATGAGCAGTTCTTC CASSVREREIPVYNEQFF
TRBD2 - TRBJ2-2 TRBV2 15 TGTGCCAGTCGGGCCGGGACTAGCGGTTACGGGGAGCTGTTTTTT CASRAGTSGYGELFF
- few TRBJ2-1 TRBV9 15 TGTGCCAGCTCCCGGAGAGGGGAGGCTAACAATGAGCAGTTCTTC CASSRRGEANNEQFF
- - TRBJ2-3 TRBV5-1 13 TGCGCCAGCAGCTCTAGTAGCACAGATACGCAGTATTTT CASSSSSTDTQYF
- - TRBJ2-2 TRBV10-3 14 TGTGCCATCAGCTCTACAACAGGCACCGGGGAGCTGTTTTTT CAISSTTGTGELFF
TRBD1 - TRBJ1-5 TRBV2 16 TGTGCCAGCAGACAACACGGACAGGGGTCAGCTCAGCCCCAGCATTTT CASRQHGQGSAQPQHF
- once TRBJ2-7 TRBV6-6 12 TGTGCCAGCAGTGACGTGACTTACGAGCAGTACTTC CASSDVTYEQYF
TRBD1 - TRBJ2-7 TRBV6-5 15 TGTGCCAGCAGTATCACCGGGACAGGGTCTTCCGAGCAGTACTTC CASSITGTGSSEQYF
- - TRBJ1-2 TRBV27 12 TGTGCCAGCAGCCAATCGGGCTATGGCTACACCTTC CASSQSGYGYTF
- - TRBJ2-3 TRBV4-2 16 TGTGCCAGCAGCCAAGAAATGTGGGGGGGCACAGATACGCAGTATTTT CASSQEMWGGTDTQYF
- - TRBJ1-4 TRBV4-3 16 TGCGCCAGCAGCCCGGAGTCGTTTGCAACTAATGAAAAACTGTTTTTT CASSPESFATNEKLFF
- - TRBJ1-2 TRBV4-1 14 TGCGCCAGCAGCCAGGAGGGCCGGGGGGGAGGCTACACCTTC CASSQEGRGGGYTF
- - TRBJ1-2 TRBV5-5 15 TGTGCCAGCAGCTTGGCGGGGGGGCGCAACTATGGCTACACCTTC CASSLAGGRNYGYTF